The sequence of this TCR beta chain was determined in a study of T cell responses to AZD1222 COVID-19 vaccine. The wider study: Second-dose intervals near 4 or 12 weeks were combined.

In regard to this clone: Its antigen is unidentified.

Germline CDR1 is MNHEY and CDR2 is SMNVEV (reference sequence). The CDR3 spans 15 residues. V lost 5 bases and J lost 3, with 15 bases in between. Measured with immunoSEQ multiplex PCR; TCRdb has only the in-frame clones, and not every one. The sample consists of approximately 180,000 clones, just under 90% of them appearing once. Study results and limitations: Repertoires were obtained solely post-peak T cell response. Just a handful of people given AZD1222 tested seropositive at baseline.

This TCR came from an adult in good health. This rearrangement joins TRBV27 to TRBJ2-3; D possibly corresponds to TRBD2 (5 bases). Sequenced here: peripheral blood, sampled on day 0 of AZD1222 vaccination. CDR3 sequence reads: CASSPAPSLTDTQYF. The CDR3 DNA reads as TGTGCCAGCAGTCCCGCGCCTAGCCTGACAGATACGCAGTATTTT.